This is a list of T cell receptor beta chains from one sample in a study of CD8+CD57+ T cells in acquired aplastic anemia. Via MiXCR, TCRdb re-called the reads, giving one row per CDR3 protein. The data hold around 250,000 distinct CDR3 sequences, with roughly half observed a single time. Sequenced: sorted CD4+, CD8+, or CD8+CD57+ T cells (not recorded which) from PBMCs. The origin of the receptors is a human donor with severe aplastic anemia or a healthy control (not recorded which). Both conserved end residues are part of each CDR3. A D gene is named only where the DNA matches it firmly. The size of a clone is reported for some rows only, either as once, few or many, or as a class for expanded clones.

d_call,v_call,j_call,clone_size,cdr3_aa,cdr3_nt
NA,TRBV5-1,TRBJ1-1,NA,CASSSSGDKMNTEAFF,TGTGCCAGCAGCTCCTCAGGCGACAAAATGAACACTGAAGCTTTCTTT
NA,TRBV2,TRBJ2-7,NA,CASTERKQGWF,TGTGCCAGCACCGAACGGAAACAGGGATGGTTC
NA,TRBV15,TRBJ2-7,NA,CATSRAGQESSYEQYF,TGTGCCACCAGCAGAGCCGGACAAGAGAGCTCCTACGAGCAGTACTTC
NA,TRBV20-1,TRBJ2-1,few,CSANTGDYNEQFF,TGCAGTGCTAACACAGGAGACTACAATGAGCAGTTCTTC
NA,TRBV7-9,TRBJ1-2,once,CVSSLEGTDGYTF,TGTGTCAGCAGCTTAGAGGGGACGGATGGCTACACCTTC
NA,TRBV5-8,TRBJ2-7,NA,CASSLSSFGMGEQYF,TGTGCCAGCAGCTTGTCCTCCTTTGGTATGGGGGAGCAGTACTTC
TRBD1,TRBV20-1,TRBJ2-1,NA,CSARGLDRASYNEQFF,TGCAGTGCTAGAGGCTTGGACAGGGCAAGCTACAATGAGCAGTTCTTC
TRBD1,TRBV7-9,TRBJ1-6,many,CASSYPGTGGRGGDSPLHF,TGTGCCAGCAGCTACCCCGGGACAGGGGGACGGGGGGGCGATTCACCCCTCCACTTT
NA,TRBV10-3,TRBJ2-7,few,CAISDPSARETYEQYF,TGTGCCATCAGTGATCCTAGCGCAAGGGAGACCTACGAGCAGTACTTC
NA,TRBV19,TRBJ1-1,NA,CASTRTPMNTEAFF,TGTGCCAGTACCAGGACACCAATGAACACTGAAGCTTTCTTT